This entry features one TCR beta chain sequence. No cognate antigen has been identified for it. No qualities accompany the bases; no much larger clone lies one base away. Each collaborating institution followed its own protocols to collect whole blood in K2EDTA tubes. For TCRbeta analysis, collaborator samples were shipped as frozen whole blood, as isolated PBMCs, or as DNA extracted from either sample type. The CDR3 covers 15 residues, taking in both the cysteine and the phenylalanine. Solely the CDR3 DNA is kept, with 45 bases framed from the first base. V is cut back by 2 bases and J by 6 bases, with 7 bases in the junction unmatched. Looking up the germline V gene yields CDR1 SGDLS and CDR2 YYNGEE. The data were taken from a study of blood T cell repertoires in COVID-19 (dated by TCRdb to between 2020 and 2021). Concerning the study at large: Samples covering the acute and convalescent phases of COVID-19 were provided by collaborators in the United States, Italy and Spain. A freely available public database, intended as a resource for researchers studying the immune response to SARS-CoV-2, is where the repertoires were released. The samples were drawn from the first 160 participants of the ongoing ImmuneRACE study and from over a thousand subjects provided by 6 global collaborators. The material from the prospective study consisted of cDNA or gDNA derived from T cells, B-cell-depleted T cells, or PBMCs. A de-identified subject ID, COVID-19 status, age in years and sex were almost always included in the sample metadata. The dataset comprised deeply sampled blood TCRbeta repertoires from subjects exposed to, actively infected with, or recovered from COVID-19. Where available, HLA class I and class II types were obtained from metadata supplied by the sample provider rather than from assay-based typing.

TCRbeta CDR3 regions were amplified from genomic DNA by means of the immunoSEQ Assay, a bias-controlled multiplex PCR. Per the source publication's procedure: The number of nucleated cells in each sample was estimated from the amplification of reference gene primers within the assay. To quantify the absolute abundance of each unique TCRbeta CDR3 rearrangement, sequence reads were collapsed and filtered. For each sample, productive Simpson clonality was calculated by taking the square root of Simpson's diversity index across productive rearrangements. Sourced from immuneACCESS, this table was stored by TCRdb with only in-frame sequences that have V and J called. A share of the clones is absent; for the studies checked, an unresolved V gene accounts for under half, and the remainder has no known explanation. V and J calls and clone size come straight from that table; D and trimming were deduced from the DNA. The sample table records about 280,000 clones; around nine tenths of these occur just once. About 10% of the sample goes to the ten largest clones.

Overall results and qualifications from the work: The amount of clinical and demographic metadata varied by source and participant and was provided uncurated.

Sequenced sample: peripheral blood. The sequence came from a man in his forties with active or convalescent COVID-19. The chain is made from TRBV9 and TRBJ2-3, with 9 bases aligning to TRBD2. The CDR3 loop reads CASSVTGTSKDTQYF. The nucleotides read TGTGCCAGCAGCGTTACCGGGACTAGCAAGGATACGCAGTATTTT.